This T cell receptor (beta chain) was sequenced during a study of blood T cell repertoires in COVID-19. As for the study in general: The study drew acute and convalescent COVID-19 samples from the United States, Italy and Spain.

Germline CDR1 SGHRS, CDR2 YFSETQ. The CDR3 runs to 17 residues. Trimming took 0 bases from V and 2 from J; bases not matched to a gene: 7. This clone has just one count. How the authors handled the data: By means of reference gene primer amplification, nucleated cell counts were estimated. Generated by immunoSEQ multiplex PCR, the TCRdb table keeps only in-frame clones and is missing some. V and J calls and clone size are given by that table; D and trimming were obtained from the DNA. The sample contains approximately 170,000 clones, roughly 86% of which appear only once. The genes are TRBV5-1 and TRBJ2-7; 11 bases are a match to TRBD1. What was sequenced was peripheral blood. This sequence was found in a man aged 65 to 85 with acute or convalescent COVID-19. Written as DNA, the CDR3 is TGCGCCAGCAGCTTGGTAGGGACAGGGGGTACCACCTACGAGCAGTACTTC. As protein: CASSLVGTGGTTYEQYF.